The 5 T cell receptor beta chains presented below share a single source sample, sequenced in a study of T cell responses to AZD1222 COVID-19 vaccine. Profiling relied on immunoSEQ multiplex PCR, and the TCRdb table lists in-frame clones only, not all of them. The table includes 68,000 or so clones, around 80% detected once. Sequences were derived from peripheral blood, sampled on day 0 of AZD1222 vaccination. These receptors were taken from an adult in good health.

The chain combines TRBV5-1 with TRBJ2-3; maybe TRBD2 (5 bases). Between the trimmed V and J ends, which lost 1 base and 2 bases, there was a span of 14 bases. The CDR3 runs to 16 residues. Germline CDR1 is SGHRS and CDR2 is YFSETQ. Here the CDR3 DNA reads TGCGCCAGCAGCTTGTTCCCCAGCGGTTCCACAGATACGCAGTATTTT. It codes for CASSLFPSGSTDTQYF.

The chain combines TRBV6-5 with TRBJ2-2; 7 bases map to TRBD1. The CDR3 loop spans 14 amino acids. Trimming took 8 bases from V and 0 from J; bases not matched to a gene: 3. The V gene's germline CDR1 is MNHEY and CDR2 SVGAGI. The CDR3 nucleotides read TGTGCCAGCTTCAGGGGGACGAACACCGGGGAGCTGTTTTTT. Translating it yields CASFRGTNTGELFF.

CDR3 sequence reads: CASSPNRDAGNTIYF. DNA for the CDR3: TGTGCCAGCAGCCCCAACAGGGACGCTGGAAACACCATATATTTT. The chain recombines TRBV6-5 with TRBJ1-3; D perhaps matches TRBD1 (6 bases). This CDR3 is built from 15 residues. Trimming pared 6 bases from V and 2 bases from J, leaving 14 bases between. From germline, CDR1 is MNHEY and CDR2 SVGAGI.

The chain is built from TRBV5-1 and TRBJ1-6; TRBD1 matches at 7 bases. The V and J ends lost 2 bases and 7 bases, in that order; junction bases with no gene match: 3. The germline gives CDR1 SGHRS, CDR2 YFSETQ. The CDR3 length is 14 residues. The CDR3 here is CASSLRQGNSPLHF. The CDR3 DNA follows: TGCGCCAGCAGCTTAAGACAGGGCAATTCACCCCTCCACTTT.

The J gene is TRBJ1-1, the V gene TRBV30; D unresolved. V lost 0 bases and J 7 bases, leaving 6 bases between the germline ends. CDR1 is GTSNPN and CDR2 is SVGIG in the germline V gene (reference sequence). This CDR3 is built from 11 residues. The CDR3 here is CAWSVRIEAFF. For the CDR3, the DNA is TGTGCCTGGAGTGTAAGGATTGAAGCTTTCTTT.